The present TCR beta chain was sequenced within a study of OX40 agonist ivuxolimab in advanced cancers. Study summary: Three patients showed partial responses: one hepatocellular carcinoma and two cutaneous melanoma cases.

Libraries were prepared by immunoSEQ multiplex PCR; TCRdb keeps only in-frame clonotypes and omits some of them. Of 35,000 to 40,000 clones in the sample, around three quarters were seen once. Germline CDR1 SGHDT, CDR2 YYEEEE. The CDR3 spans 16 residues. V was shortened by 3 bases and J by 2 bases, with 16 bases between the two germline ends. The chain has TRBV5-6 and TRBJ2-3; the D call may be TRBD1 or TRBD2 (6 bases each). Sequenced material: CD4+ or CD8+ T cells sorted from blood, taken in a trial of the OX40 agonist ivuxolimab. The receptor was derived from an adult with an advanced solid tumor such as melanoma, head and neck, liver or kidney cancer. DNA for the CDR3: TGTGCCAGCAGCTCACTGCGGGACATTAACACAGATACGCAGTATTTT. Amino acid sequence: CASSSLRDINTDTQYF.